This TCR beta chain was documented in a study of breast tumors, draining lymph nodes, adjacent tissues. The CDR3 totals 14 residues. The germline CDR1 and CDR2 sequences are GTSNPN and SVGIG (reference sequence). Study results and limitations: Tumor and nontumor repertoires were significantly more similar in luminal-like than in basal-like breast cancer.

This clonotype appeared once. The antigen is undetermined. At one of its ends the junction is not consistent with the germline gene, which may arise from a read error. Samples came from axillary lymph nodes draining the breast cancer. Using its own MiXCR run on the multiplex PCR reads, TCRdb lists one record per CDR3 protein. The table records approximately 280,000 distinct CDR3 sequences, about 30% of them present only once. This clonotype was obtained from a female donor with breast cancer. Some clones in this sample may be carry-over from other donors' samples. Specimen: axillary lymph node tissue. The rearrangement links TRBV30 to TRBJ1-3, with unresolved D. CDR3: CAWSPGSVGNTLYF. DNA for the CDR3: TGTGCCTGGAGCCCGGGGAGTGTTGGAAACACCCTATATTTT.